This TCR beta chain stems from a study of cytomegalovirus exposure and HLA in healthy donors. Study findings and constraints: According to the study, around 160 TCR beta chains were cytomegalovirus-associated.

Each donor's status was that of a healthy bone marrow donor. The CDR3 loop spans 13 amino acids. Germline V gives CDR1 SGHRS, CDR2 YFSETQ. The ends were cut back, 7 bases at V and 6 bases at J, with 15 bases in the middle. Primers: 60 Vbeta forward and 13 Jbeta reverse. Using immunoSEQ multiplex PCR, the repertoire was profiled, and TCRdb retains in-frame clones only, with some absent. The sample features 70,000 to 100,000 clones, with 3.5% to 4% in its top ten. Concerning this clone itself: Its antigen is undetermined.

The sample was PBMCs. This clonotype was sampled from a man aged 18 to 29 in good health and CMV-seropositive. The chain links TRBV5-1 to TRBJ2-3; perhaps TRBD1 as D (5 bases). The CDR3 DNA follows: TGCGCCAGCGCCCAGGGCAGCGCGGATACGCAGTATTTT. Its protein is CASAQGSADTQYF.